Sequencing of this TCR beta chain was carried out in a study of T cells in localized non-small cell lung cancer. Study-level findings and limits: Appearances in adjacent lung were noted for a median 57 of the top 100 tumor clones. Higher blood T cell density went with longer overall survival. Uninvolved nearby lung showed the greatest T cell clonality, exceeding that found in tumor.

V lost 5 bases to trimming and J lost 6 bases, with 14 bases between them. The CDR3 runs 13 residues. Germline CDR1 is MNHNS and CDR2 is SASEGT. Regarding this clone: Its specificity is unknown.

The method was immunoSEQ multiplex PCR; TCRdb's version includes in-frame clones alone and lacks a portion of them. In the table there are about 40,000 clones, more than 75% of which are singletons. The clonotype originates from a man between 18 and 49 years old with stage I lung adenocarcinoma. The genes are TRBV6-1 and TRBJ2-7; D not certain. This sample comprised peripheral blood, obtained before any cancer treatment. CDR3 DNA sequence: TGTGCCAGCAGTAACCCCCCGGGTGGCGAGCAGTACTTC. Its translation is CASSNPPGGEQYF.